These 21 T cell receptor beta chains were sequenced from one sample in a study of beta chain features in type 1 diabetes. The authors reverse transcribed all of the isolated RNA, so sequencing captured expressed TCRB transcripts. Generated by immunoSEQ multiplex PCR, the TCRdb table keeps only in-frame clones and is missing some. The sample gives almost 250,000 clones, 11% to 15% of which show up once; about 0.024% is in the top ten. The material sequenced was naive CD4+ T cells from blood. Receptor source: a middle-aged woman in good health.

This clone was seen a handful of times. The chain uses TRBV27 and TRBJ2-2; 8 bases line up with TRBD2. The germline CDR1 and CDR2 sequences are MNHEY and SMNVEV (reference sequence). This CDR3 spans 14 amino acids. J was trimmed by 1 base and V by 8 bases; bases with no gene match: 3. The CDR3 here is CASGTRQNTGELFF. The CDR3 DNA follows: TGTGCCAGCGGGACTAGACAGAACACCGGGGAGCTGTTTTTT.

The chain uses TRBV28 and TRBJ2-7, with 7 bases fitting TRBD1. V shed 8 bases, J shed 5 bases, and the junction held 3 bases outside the gene matches. CDR1 and CDR2 (germline): MDHEN, SYDVKM. The length of the CDR3 is 11 residues. This CDR3 is CASRDSHEQYF. The CDR3, as DNA: TGTGCCAGCCGGGACAGCCACGAGCAGTACTTC.

The chain joins TRBV6-5 to TRBJ2-5, with 8 bases fitting TRBD2. CDR3 length: 15 residues. In germline, CDR1 is MNHEY, CDR2 SVGAGI. The V gene end was trimmed by 6 bases and the J gene end by 9 bases; junction bases not matched to a gene: 15. The chain's CDR3 is CASRRPGLETSAQYF. The CDR3 bases are TGTGCCAGCAGACGACCGGGACTAGAGACGTCGGCCCAGTACTTC.

The V call is TRBV5-1, the J call TRBJ1-2; D gene ambiguous. Germline V gene sequence: CDR1 SGHRS, CDR2 YFSETQ. Trimming shortened V by 1 base and J by 3 bases, and 7 bases separated the two germline ends. This CDR3 spans 13 amino acids. DNA for the CDR3: TGCGCCAGCAGCTTGCTTGAGCACTATGGCTACACCTTC. As protein: CASSLLEHYGYTF.

This clone was counted only a few times. This rearrangement joins TRBV19 to TRBJ2-1; 8 nucleotides match TRBD1. This CDR3 has 17 residues. V lost 6 bases to trimming and J lost 0 bases; unmatched junction nucleotides: 10. Germline CDR1 reads LNHDA; CDR2 reads SQIVND (reference sequence). The chain's CDR3 is CASSEGQGQSSYNEQFF. CDR3 DNA: TGTGCCAGTAGCGAAGGACAGGGACAGAGCTCCTACAATGAGCAGTTCTTC. The whole variable domain, filled in from reference TRBV19 and TRBJ2-1, reads DGGITQSPKYLFRKEGQNVTLSCEQNLNHDAMYWYRQDPGQGLRLIYYSQIVNDFQKGDIAEGYSVSREKKESFPLTVTSAQKNPTAFYLCASSEGQGQSSYNEQFFGPGTRLTVL.

The chain employs TRBV29-1 and TRBJ2-6, with 10 bases aligning to TRBD1. V lost 4 bases, J lost 4 bases, and 4 bases stayed unmatched. Germline values: CDR1 SQVTM, CDR2 ANQGSEA. This CDR3 contains 15 residues. CDR3 amino acids: CSVVGTGAGANVLTF. The CDR3 nucleotides are TGCAGCGTTGTGGGGACAGGGGCCGGGGCCAACGTCCTGACTTTC.

This clone was counted only a few times. This chain connects TRBV2 to TRBJ2-5; D unclear. This CDR3 has 11 amino acids. Germline values: CDR1 SNHLY, CDR2 FYNNEI. With 4 bases removed from V and 5 bases from J, the gap between germline ends came to 5 bases. The CDR3 DNA is TGTGCCAGCAGTGTTCTGGAGACCCAGTACTTC. Translating gives CASSVLETQYF.

The V and J genes are TRBV19 and TRBJ2-1; tentatively, D is TRBD2 (5 bases). CDR3 length equals 14 residues. The germline V gene has CDR1 LNHDA and CDR2 SQIVND (reference sequence). V lost 1 base and J 4 bases, leaving 8 bases between the germline ends. As DNA, the CDR3 is TGTGCCAGTAGTATAGCGGGAATTTACAATGAGCAGTTCTTC. Protein product: CASSIAGIYNEQFF.

Notes on this clone: A read error is likely, as this CDR3 ends without the conserved phenylalanine or tryptophan. The DNA is omitted, as the CDR3 cannot be located on it reliably, and the CDR3 follows TCRdb's listing. The CDR3 sequence is CASSLDRRGETI. The genes are TRBV5-4 and TRBJ1-1. The CDR3 is 12 residues long, counting both termini. In germline, CDR1 is SGHNT, CDR2 YYREEE (reference sequence).

In this sample, this clone turned up a few times. The rearrangement uses TRBV4-2 and TRBJ2-3; 8 nucleotides agree with TRBD2. Germline loops: CDR1 LGHNA, CDR2 YNFKEQ. This CDR3 has 15 amino acids. J gave up 3 bases and V 0 bases, and 2 bases lay outside the gene matches. The CDR3 sequence: CASSQDGTSTDTQYF. The CDR3 DNA is TGTGCCAGCAGCCAAGATGGGACTAGTACAGATACGCAGTATTTT.

The rearrangement joins TRBV5-1 to TRBJ2-5, with 7 bases aligning to TRBD1. V shed 4 bases and J 5 bases; nucleotides not matched to a gene: 11. The CDR3 consists of 15 residues. Germline V gives CDR1 SGHRS, CDR2 YFSETQ. CDR3 loop: CASSAGTALGETQYF. CDR3 nucleotides: TGCGCCAGCAGCGCTGGGACAGCGCTTGGGGAGACCCAGTACTTC.

This clone was detected only a few times. The chain joins TRBV2 to TRBJ1-1; D call uncertain. This CDR3 is built from 15 residues. Per the germline V gene, CDR1 is SNHLY and CDR2 is FYNNEI. Trimming pared 1 base from V and 0 bases from J, leaving 9 bases between. CDR3 region: CASSEDANMNTEAFF. CDR3 bases: TGTGCCAGCAGTGAAGACGCCAACATGAACACTGAAGCTTTCTTT.

The sample holds a few counts of this clone. V is TRBV19 and J is TRBJ1-4; 7 positions agree with TRBD1. J lost 5 bases, V lost 10 bases, and 10 bases had no gene match. Germline V CDR1 and CDR2: LNHDA, SQIVND (reference sequence). This CDR3 is 14 amino acids long. The CDR3 loop reads CAIGRGQTNEKLFF. The CDR3, as DNA: TGTGCCATCGGACGGGGACAGACAAATGAAAAACTGTTTTTT.

Only a few counts were recorded for this clone. The V and J genes are TRBV7-2 and TRBJ2-5; TRBD1 matches 7 bases. Germline V gene data show CDR1 as SGHTA and CDR2 as FQGNSA. The CDR3 is 12 amino acids. Losses at the gene ends were 10 bases for V and 2 bases for J; bases not matched to a gene: 4. In DNA, the CDR3 is TGTGCCACCCGGGACAGACAAGAGACCCAGTACTTC. Encoded protein: CATRDRQETQYF. The whole variable domain, filled in from reference TRBV7-2 and TRBJ2-5, reads GAGVSQSPSNKVTEKGKDVELRCDPISGHTALYWYRQSLGQGLEFLIYFQGNSAPDKSGLPSDRFSAERTGGSVSTLTIQRTQQEDSAVYLCATRDRQETQYFGPGTRLLVL.

This chain uses TRBV23-1 with TRBJ1-2; 7 bases line up with TRBD1. TRBV23-1 is treated as an ORF (open reading frame) with a function not yet certain. The V segment lost 7 bases and the J segment 4 bases; nucleotides outside the gene matches: 24. The CDR3 runs to 19 residues. CDR3 sequence reads: CASTNYRRGQHRITYGYTF. The CDR3 region has the DNA TGCGCCAGCACAAATTACCGTCGGGGACAGCATCGGATCACCTATGGCTACACCTTC.

This clone was observed a few times. V is TRBV6-5 and J is TRBJ2-7; maybe TRBD1 (6 bases). The CDR3 length is 15 residues. Germline CDR1 MNHEY, CDR2 SVGAGI. V was pared by 2 bases and J by 2 bases, with 13 bases between. The CDR3 sequence is CASSYDSGTTYEQYF. CDR3 bases: TGTGCCAGCAGTTACGACTCCGGGACAACCTACGAGCAGTACTTC.

This clone was counted between two and nine times. CDR3 residues: CASSQDTGGTEAFF. The DNA for the CDR3 is TGTGCCAGCAGCCAAGATACAGGGGGCACTGAAGCTTTCTTT. V is TRBV4-2 and J is TRBJ1-1; 8 bases are shared with TRBD1. The CDR3 sequence is 14 residues long. V shed 0 bases and J 4 bases; nucleotides not matched to a gene: 1. The germline gives CDR1 LGHNA, CDR2 YNFKEQ.

The rearrangement uses TRBV6-5 and TRBJ1-1; no reliable D call. Germline CDR1 reads MNHEY; CDR2 reads SVGAGI. The CDR3 length is 14 residues. The V and J ends lost 0 bases and 5 bases respectively, with 10 bases between them. In DNA, the CDR3 is TGTGCCAGCAGTTACTCGGCAGGTCAGACTGAAGCTTTCTTT. Protein: CASSYSAGQTEAFF.

The chain employs TRBV6-5 and TRBJ1-1; TRBD1 matches at 7 bases. The J segment lost 4 bases and the V segment lost 4 bases, leaving 12 bases of the junction unmatched. The germline V gene has CDR1 MNHEY and CDR2 SVGAGI. This CDR3 spans 16 amino acids. CDR3 residues: CASSSVRTGQITEAFF. The CDR3 nucleotides are TGTGCCAGCAGTTCTGTAAGGACAGGTCAAATCACTGAAGCTTTCTTT.

This chain joins TRBV28 and TRBJ1-2; TRBD1 agrees at 7 bases. The V gene end was trimmed by 8 bases and the J gene end by 4 bases; junction bases not matched to a gene: 10. CDR3 size: 14 residues. Germline assignment: CDR1 MDHEN and CDR2 SYDVKM. CDR3 protein: CASRTGAIGYGYTF. CDR3 DNA sequence: TGTGCCAGCCGAACAGGGGCGATCGGCTATGGCTACACCTTC.

This clone was picked up a small number of times. The genes are TRBV6-5 and TRBJ2-7, with a weak D call TRBD2 (6 bases). V dropped 0 bases and J dropped 5 bases, with 17 bases sitting between them. CDR1 is MNHEY, CDR2 SVGAGI, per germline. This CDR3 is 16 amino acids long. Here the CDR3 DNA reads TGTGCCAGCAGTTACTCGGGACTTGCCCGTAGCGACGAGCAGTACTTC. Translating it yields CASSYSGLARSDEQYF.